These 21 T cell receptor beta chains originate from one sample sequenced in a study of blood T cells in healthy people across ages. A sample-barcoded 5' primer and a J-beta primer mix were used in a second PCR of roughly 7 to 11 cycles. One entry per CDR3 protein results from TCRdb running MiXCR on the 5' RACE reads. Of 800,000 or so distinct CDR3 sequences in the sample, about half are singletons; the top ten hold 15% to 20%. Sequencing was performed on blood. These receptors were taken from an elderly man in good health.

This clonotype was counted at least ten times. The J gene is TRBJ2-7, the V gene TRBV6-6; possibly TRBD2 for D (6 bases). The germline gives CDR1 MNHNY, CDR2 SVGAGI (reference sequence). The CDR3 totals 15 residues. Trimming pared 0 bases from V and 6 bases from J, leaving 15 bases between. The CDR3 bases are TGTGCCAGCAGTTACTCGGTGGCGGGGCCGGGCGAGCAGTACTTC. This codes for CASSYSVAGPGEQYF.

The chain has TRBV10-2 and TRBJ1-6; no clear D gene. With 3 bases removed from V and 6 bases from J, the gap between germline ends came to 12 bases. This CDR3 is 15 amino acids long. Germline-derived CDR1 and CDR2 are WSHSY and SAAADI. The CDR3, as DNA: TGCGCCAGCAGTGATCGTGCGGCACCTAATTCACCCCTCCACTTT. Protein sequence: CASSDRAAPNSPLHF.

The chain uses TRBV20-1 and TRBJ1-1; maybe TRBD1 (5 bases). Trimming shortened V by 3 bases and J by 2 bases, and 25 bases separated the two germline ends. Germline lookup yields CDR1 DFQATT and CDR2 SNEGSKA (reference sequence). The CDR3 sequence is 18 residues long. The chain's CDR3 is CSASLFFRTGLRNTEAFF. For the CDR3, the DNA is TGCAGTGCTAGTCTTTTTTTCAGGACGGGACTGCGAAACACTGAAGCTTTCTTT.

The chain joins TRBV29-1 to TRBJ2-5; D may correspond to TRBD1 or TRBD2 (5 bases each). CDR1 SQVTM and CDR2 ANQGSEA come from the germline V gene. Trimming removed 8 bases from V and 5 bases from J, with 18 bases in between. The CDR3 runs to 13 residues. CDR3 loop: CSLWTSEGETQYF. CDR3 in DNA: TGCAGCCTTTGGACCTCTGAGGGGGAGACCCAGTACTTC.

The chain recombines TRBV20-1 with TRBJ2-1; D possibly corresponds to TRBD1 (6 bases). V lost 1 base, J lost 10 bases, and 17 bases lay in between. CDR3 length: 14 amino acids. Germline CDR1 DFQATT, CDR2 SNEGSKA (reference sequence). In DNA, the CDR3 is TGCAGTGCTAGAGCCGAAACCGGGACACCCGAGCAGTTCTTC. Translating it yields CSARAETGTPEQFF.

The chain carries TRBV20-1 and TRBJ2-7, with 12 bases fitting TRBD2. CDR1 is DFQATT and CDR2 is SNEGSKA in the germline V gene (reference sequence). The CDR3 runs 14 residues. V dropped 5 bases and J dropped 5; count of bases not matched to a gene: 7. The CDR3 DNA reads as TGCAGTGCTCCAAGACTAGCGGGAGACCACGAGCAGTACTTC. Translating gives CSAPRLAGDHEQYF.

Ten or more counts support this clonotype. This chain joins TRBV9 and TRBJ2-5; 8 bases align to TRBD2. V lost 3 bases and J lost 0; bases outside the gene matches: 1. Looked up from germline, CDR1 is SGDLS and CDR2 is YYNGEE. This CDR3 comprises 14 residues. CDR3 sequence: CASSAGGYQETQYF. CDR3 bases: TGTGCCAGCAGCGCGGGGGGGTACCAAGAGACCCAGTACTTC.

This clonotype was picked up many times. The chain employs TRBV20-1 and TRBJ2-5; 7 bases are a match to TRBD1. J was trimmed by 7 bases and V by 2 bases; bases with no gene match: 13. The V gene's germline CDR1 is DFQATT and CDR2 SNEGSKA (reference sequence). The CDR3 is made up of 15 amino acids. The CDR3: CSARSPTGQRRTQYF. DNA for the CDR3: TGCAGTGCTAGATCCCCGACAGGGCAAAGAAGGACCCAGTACTTC.

This clonotype has just a few counts. The V call is TRBV20-1, the J call TRBJ2-3, with 7 bases lining up with TRBD2. Unmatched junction bases numbered 8, after V lost 0 bases and J lost 2 bases. Germline lookup yields CDR1 DFQATT and CDR2 SNEGSKA (reference sequence). This CDR3 has 16 residues. DNA of the CDR3: TGCAGTGCTAGAGATCTCGGGGGGACCTCCACAGATACGCAGTATTTT. This encodes CSARDLGGTSTDTQYF.

The chain carries TRBV7-2 and TRBJ1-1; no reliable D call. From germline, CDR1 is SGHTA and CDR2 FQGNSA. The CDR3 is made up of 14 amino acids. V lost 5 bases to trimming and J lost 2 bases, with 12 bases between them. CDR3 amino acids: CASSGPGLNTEAFF. The CDR3 region has the DNA TGTGCCAGCAGCGGACCCGGGCTCAACACTGAAGCTTTCTTT.

CDR3 sequence reads: CSARPLAGANVLTF. The CDR3 DNA is TGCAGTGCTAGACCTCTAGCGGGTGCCAACGTCCTGACTTTC. The V and J genes are TRBV20-1 and TRBJ2-6; TRBD2 matches 8 bases. In germline, CDR1 is DFQATT, CDR2 SNEGSKA (reference sequence). V lost 2 bases and J lost 7; bases outside the gene matches: 4. The CDR3 is made up of 14 amino acids.

In this sample, this clonotype turned up once. V and J are TRBV9 and TRBJ2-2, with TRBD2 as a possible D gene (6 bases). Trimming took 3 bases from V and 6 from J, leaving 18 bases between them. The V gene's germline CDR1 is SGDLS and CDR2 YYNGEE. The CDR3 has 16 amino acids. The CDR3 coding sequence is TGTGCCAGCAGCGCTGAGGACTTCTGGGGGGCCGGGGAGCTGTTTTTT. Translating it yields CASSAEDFWGAGELFF.

Worth noting for this clonotype: Possible read error: a much larger clone is one base away. The rearrangement uses TRBV5-1 and TRBJ2-4; D assignment may be TRBD1 or TRBD2 (5 bases each). The DNA end favors TRBJ2-7, so the J call may be wrong. Germline assignment: CDR1 SGHRS and CDR2 YFSETQ. The CDR3 consists of 17 residues. CDR3 sequence (DNA): TGCGCCAGCAGCACTGGGGCCGTGGGTCAGGGAGCGAGCGAGCAGTACTTC. Its translation is CASSTGAVGQGASEQYF.

The chain is built from TRBV11-2 and TRBJ2-1; 13 bases are a match to TRBD2. The CDR3 covers 17 residues. Germline CDR1 reads SGHAT; CDR2 reads FQNNGV. With 1 base clipped from V and 0 bases from J, the junction kept 0 bases outside the gene matches. DNA of the CDR3: TGTGCCAGCAGCTTAGGGACTAGCGGGAGCTCCTACAATGAGCAGTTCTTC. Its protein is CASSLGTSGSSYNEQFF.

In the case of this clonotype: The junction shows a germline mismatch at one end, possibly a read error. The J gene is TRBJ1-1, the V gene TRBV12-3 or TRBV12-4; perhaps TRBD1 as D (6 bases). The CDR3 sequence is 13 residues long. The CDR3 spells CASSLQGFTEAFF. The CDR3 DNA reads as TGTGCCAGCAGTCTACAGGGATTCACTGAGGCTTTCTTT.

This chain uses TRBV20-1 with TRBJ2-1; tentatively, D is TRBD2 (7 bases). Deletions cut 2 bases from V and 3 bases from J, with 17 bases between. Looked up from germline, CDR1 is DFQATT and CDR2 is SNEGSKA (reference sequence). This CDR3 spans 16 amino acids. CDR3 DNA: TGCAGTGCTAGACCTGGGGGGGGGGACAACTACAATGAGCAGTTCTTC. Protein: CSARPGGGDNYNEQFF.

Only a few counts were recorded for this clonotype. The chain has TRBV10-3 and TRBJ2-7; 11 bases are a match to TRBD1. The length of the CDR3 is 15 residues. With V trimmed by 10 bases and J by 1 base, 9 bases remained unmatched. Germline-derived CDR1 and CDR2 are ENHRY and SYGVKD. CDR3 sequence (DNA): TGTGCCACACGGACAGGGGGCCTAAGGTCCTACGAGCAGTACTTC. Protein: CATRTGGLRSYEQYF.

There are a few counts of this clonotype. The chain has TRBV7-2 and TRBJ2-5; 7 bases match TRBD2. The CDR3 spans 14 residues. Germline V gene sequence: CDR1 SGHTA, CDR2 FQGNSA. V was pared by 7 bases and J by 5 bases, with 10 bases of the junction left unmatched. This CDR3 reads CASNSGREKETQYF. The DNA for the CDR3 is TGTGCCAGCAACTCGGGGCGGGAGAAGGAGACCCAGTACTTC.

This clonotype has at least ten counts. V and J are TRBV5-1 and TRBJ2-3, with 9 nucleotides matching TRBD1. V lost 2 bases and J lost 3; bases outside the gene matches: 1. The CDR3 covers 14 residues. The V gene's germline CDR1 is SGHRS and CDR2 YFSETQ. This CDR3 is CASSLQGATDTQYF. CDR3 in DNA: TGCGCCAGCAGCTTACAGGGGGCTACAGATACGCAGTATTTT.

The J gene is TRBJ2-3, the V gene TRBV3-1; possibly TRBD2 for D (6 bases). Trimming took off 1 base at V and 4 bases at J, with 12 bases between the two ends. Germline loops: CDR1 LGHDT, CDR2 YNNKEL (reference sequence). The CDR3 is made up of 15 amino acids. CDR3 nucleotide sequence: TGTGCCAGCAGCCAAGGGTCGGGAGCGGCAGATACGCAGTATTTT. Residues: CASSQGSGAADTQYF.

This clonotype was observed once. CDR3: CASSLIPGNEQYF. DNA of the CDR3: TGCGCCAGCAGTCTGATCCCAGGGAACGAGCAGTACTTC. The chain couples TRBV4-3 to TRBJ2-5; TRBD1 might be the D (5 bases). Gene TRBJ2-7 matches the end of the DNA better, so the J call may be wrong. Germline CDR1 LGHNA, CDR2 YSLEER. The CDR3 spans 13 residues.